This entry is about one T cell receptor (beta chain). In germline, CDR1 is GTSNPN, CDR2 SVGIG (reference sequence). The CDR3 sequence is 15 residues long. The V end lost 5 bases, the J end lost 0 bases, and 14 bases lay between the germline ends. This specimen comes from a study of blood T cell repertoires in COVID-19. Per the study methods: Researchers report that nucleated cell counts were estimated from reference gene primer amplification. The data were produced by immunoSEQ multiplex PCR, yet TCRdb's version contains in-frame clones alone and is incomplete. D and trimming were read from the DNA, whereas the V and J calls and clone size are those reported in that table. Of 320,000 or so clones listed, about 85% are singletons.

The clonotype was recovered from a woman in her thirties who had been exposed to COVID-19. V and J are TRBV30 and TRBJ1-3, with a tentative D call TRBD1 (6 bases). The sequencing sample was made of PBMCs or T cells enriched from blood (not recorded which). For the CDR3, the DNA is TGTGCCTGGGGGGGGCCTTTGAGCTCTGGAAACACCATATATTTT. Amino acid sequence: CAWGGPLSSGNTIYF.